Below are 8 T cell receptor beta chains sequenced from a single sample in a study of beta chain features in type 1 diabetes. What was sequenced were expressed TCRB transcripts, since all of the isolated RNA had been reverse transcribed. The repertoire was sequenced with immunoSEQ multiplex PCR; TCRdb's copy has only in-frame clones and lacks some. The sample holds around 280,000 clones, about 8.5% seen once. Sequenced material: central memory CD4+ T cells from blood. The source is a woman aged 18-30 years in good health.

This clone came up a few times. CDR3 sequence reads: CASSQGGGRFRPQHF. The CDR3 coding sequence is TGTGCCAGCAGCCAAGGCGGCGGAAGGTTCCGGCCCCAGCATTTT. V usage is TRBV6-5 and J usage is TRBJ1-5, with D unresolved. The V gene's germline CDR1 is MNHEY and CDR2 SVGAGI. CDR3 size: 15 residues. The V end lost 6 bases, the J end lost 9 bases, and 21 bases lay between the germline ends.

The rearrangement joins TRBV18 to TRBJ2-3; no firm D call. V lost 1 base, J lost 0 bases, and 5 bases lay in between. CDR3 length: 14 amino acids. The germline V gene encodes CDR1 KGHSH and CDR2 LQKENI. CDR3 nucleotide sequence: TGTGCCAGCTCACCACTCGCTAGCACAGATACGCAGTATTTT. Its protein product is CASSPLASTDTQYF.

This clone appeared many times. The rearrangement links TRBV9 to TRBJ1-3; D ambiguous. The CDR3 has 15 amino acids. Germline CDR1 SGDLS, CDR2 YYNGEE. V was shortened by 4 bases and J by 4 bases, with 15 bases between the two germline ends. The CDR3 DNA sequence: TGTGCCAGCAGCCCCGAGGTCGGTGGAGGAAACACCATATATTTT. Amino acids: CASSPEVGGGNTIYF.

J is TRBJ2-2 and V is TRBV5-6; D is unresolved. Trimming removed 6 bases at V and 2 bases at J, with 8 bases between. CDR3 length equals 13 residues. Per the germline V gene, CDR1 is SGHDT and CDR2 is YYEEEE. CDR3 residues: CASNPDNTGELFF. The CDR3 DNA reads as TGTGCCAGCAATCCCGACAACACCGGGGAGCTGTTTTTT.

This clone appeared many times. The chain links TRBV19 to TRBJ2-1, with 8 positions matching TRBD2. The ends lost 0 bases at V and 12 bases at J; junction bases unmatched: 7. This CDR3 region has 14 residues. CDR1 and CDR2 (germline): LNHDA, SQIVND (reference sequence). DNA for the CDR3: TGTGCCAGTAGTATAGATCACGCGACTAGCGTGCAGTTCTTC. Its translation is CASSIDHATSVQFF.

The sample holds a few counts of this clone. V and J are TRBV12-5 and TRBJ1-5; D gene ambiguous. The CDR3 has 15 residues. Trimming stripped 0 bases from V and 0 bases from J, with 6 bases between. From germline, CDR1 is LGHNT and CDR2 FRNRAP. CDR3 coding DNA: TGTGCTAGTGGTTTGGTAAGCGATAGCAATCAGCCCCAGCATTTT. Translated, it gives CASGLVSDSNQPQHF.

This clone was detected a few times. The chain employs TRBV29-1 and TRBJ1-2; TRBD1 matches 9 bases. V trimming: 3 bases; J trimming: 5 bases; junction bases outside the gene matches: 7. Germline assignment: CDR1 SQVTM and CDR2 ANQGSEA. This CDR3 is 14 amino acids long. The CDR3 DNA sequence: TGCAGCGTTGACAAAACCGGGACAGGGTATGGCTACACCTTC. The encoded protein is CSVDKTGTGYGYTF.

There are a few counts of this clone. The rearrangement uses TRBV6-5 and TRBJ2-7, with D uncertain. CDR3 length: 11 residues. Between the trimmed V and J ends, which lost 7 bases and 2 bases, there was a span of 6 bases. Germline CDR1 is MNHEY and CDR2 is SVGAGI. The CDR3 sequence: CASTDTYEQYF. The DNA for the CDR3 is TGTGCCAGCACCGATACCTACGAGCAGTACTTC.